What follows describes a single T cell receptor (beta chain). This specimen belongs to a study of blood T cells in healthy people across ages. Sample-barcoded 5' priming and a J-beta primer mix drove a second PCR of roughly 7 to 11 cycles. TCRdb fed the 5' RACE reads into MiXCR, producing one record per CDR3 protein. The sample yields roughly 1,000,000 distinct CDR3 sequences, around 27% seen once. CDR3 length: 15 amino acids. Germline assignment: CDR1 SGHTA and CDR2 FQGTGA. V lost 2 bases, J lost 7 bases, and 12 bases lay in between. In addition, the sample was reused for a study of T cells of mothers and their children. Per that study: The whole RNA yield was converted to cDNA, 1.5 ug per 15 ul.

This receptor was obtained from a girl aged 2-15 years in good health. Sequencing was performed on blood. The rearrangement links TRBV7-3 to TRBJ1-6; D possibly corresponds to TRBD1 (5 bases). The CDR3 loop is CASSLWGRRNSPLHF. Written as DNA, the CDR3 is TGTGCCAGCAGCTTATGGGGACGGCGAAATTCACCCCTCCACTTT.